The 19 T cell receptor beta chains below come from one sample, sequenced in a study of blood T cell repertoires in COVID-19. The method was immunoSEQ multiplex PCR; TCRdb's version includes in-frame clones alone and lacks a portion of them. The sample has 300,000 to 350,000 clones; more than 75% are singletons. The specimen sequenced was peripheral blood. The origin of the receptors is a woman aged 18-29 years who had recovered from COVID-19.

The chain joins TRBV27 to TRBJ2-7; the D gene is possibly TRBD2 (6 bases). CDR3 length: 12 residues. Germline lookup yields CDR1 MNHEY and CDR2 SMNVEV (reference sequence). CDR3 sequence reads: CSRGIAVYEQYV. The CDR3 region has the DNA TGTTCACGGGGTATAGCGGTGTACGAGCAGTACGTC.

This clone was found a few times. The chain couples TRBV15 to TRBJ2-6; D is unresolved. The germline V gene has CDR1 LNHNV and CDR2 YYDKDF (reference sequence). The CDR3 length is 17 residues. Trimming removed 5 bases at V and 0 bases at J, with 14 bases between. CDR3 DNA: TGTGCCACCAGCGGAAAGCAGACTTACTCTGGGGCCAACGTCCTGACTTTC. It specifies CATSGKQTYSGANVLTF.

DNA of the CDR3: TGCGCCAGCAGCCCCGGGACTAGCGTTTACAATGAGCAGTTCTTC. This codes for CASSPGTSVYNEQFF. The V and J genes are TRBV5-1 and TRBJ2-1, with 10 bases that match TRBD2. Losses at the gene ends were 4 bases for V and 4 bases for J; bases not matched to a gene: 5. The CDR3 runs 15 residues. Per germline, CDR1 SGHRS and CDR2 YFSETQ.

This chain connects TRBV19 to TRBJ2-5; D remains unclear. Looked up from germline, CDR1 is LNHDA and CDR2 is SQIVND (reference sequence). The CDR3 loop spans 14 amino acids. Trimming removed 4 bases from V and 5 bases from J, with 14 bases in between. The CDR3 coding sequence is TGTGCCAGTAGTAGGGCAGGCGCTCTGGAGACCCAGTACTTC. Its protein product is CASSRAGALETQYF.

V gene TRBV6-5 combines with J gene TRBJ1-1; D might be TRBD1 (5 bases). This CDR3 has 15 residues. Germline V gives CDR1 MNHEY, CDR2 SVGAGI. Trimming left V 3 bases short and J 2 bases short, with 13 bases between. CDR3 in amino acids: CASSYSGRVNTEAFF. CDR3 coding DNA: TGTGCCAGCAGTTATTCGGGCAGGGTCAACACTGAAGCTTTCTTT.

This chain links TRBV21-1 with TRBJ2-7; the table gives TRBD1 as D, unverified against the DNA. TRBV21-1 is shown as a pseudogene. The CDR3 length is 24 residues. The CDR3 nucleotides are TGTGCCAGCAGCAAAAGAAAGTTAGTTGCCGTTAGGACGCTAGTTGGGACATCTCCCTACGAGCAGTACGTC. Its protein is CASSKRKLVAVRTLVGTSPYEQYV.

The V and J genes are TRBV10-3 and TRBJ2-3, with no clear D. There are 11 residues in the CDR3. The V gene lost 3 bases and the J gene lost 5 bases, with 3 bases spanning the gap. Germline V gene data show CDR1 as ENHRY and CDR2 as SYGVKD. DNA of the CDR3: TGTGCCATCAGTGATATAGATACGCAGTATTTT. Translated, it gives CAISDIDTQYF.

This clone has just one count. This chain joins TRBV28 and TRBJ2-7, with 9 bases that match TRBD1. Per the germline V gene, CDR1 is MDHEN and CDR2 is SYDVKM. The CDR3 totals 18 residues. With V trimmed by 5 bases and J by 1 base, 15 bases remained unmatched. As DNA, the CDR3 is TGTGCCAGCAGTGCCCCCCCCCGGCGAGACAGGGGGTCCTACGAGCAGTACGTC. Protein product: CASSAPPRRDRGSYEQYV.

The rearrangement joins TRBV10-3 to TRBJ2-1; TRBD1 is a possible D gene (5 bases). CDR1 is ENHRY, CDR2 SYGVKD, per germline. With 0 bases removed from V and 8 bases from J, the gap between germline ends came to 14 bases. This CDR3 region has 15 residues. Here the CDR3 reads CAISESRQHPDEQFF. In DNA, the CDR3 is TGTGCCATCAGTGAGTCGAGACAGCACCCGGATGAGCAGTTCTTC.

The chain joins TRBV7-2 to TRBJ2-1; 10 bases align to TRBD2. CDR3 size: 16 residues. The germline CDR1 and CDR2 sequences are SGHTA and FQGNSA. The V and J ends lost 2 bases and 9 bases, in that order; junction bases with no gene match: 10. CDR3 region: CASSLSGAGGPREQFF. The DNA of the CDR3 is TGTGCCAGCAGCTTAAGCGGAGCGGGAGGGCCACGTGAGCAGTTCTTC.

The rearrangement links TRBV5-4 to TRBJ2-2; 14 bases align to TRBD2. V shed 3 bases, J shed 4 bases, and the junction held 5 bases outside the gene matches. Germline V gene lookup returns CDR1 SGHNT and CDR2 YYREEE (reference sequence). The CDR3 has 17 amino acids. The CDR3 DNA follows: TGTGCCAGCAGCTCGGGAGGGACTAGCGGGGGCACCGGGGAGCTGTTTTTT. Translating it yields CASSSGGTSGGTGELFF.

The chain has TRBV7-9 and TRBJ1-4, with D tentatively TRBD1 (6 bases). The CDR3 spans 15 residues. V lost 2 bases and J 6 bases, leaving 13 bases between the germline ends. In germline, CDR1 is SEHNR, CDR2 FQNEAQ (reference sequence). CDR3 residues: CASSLMAGVDEKLFF. In nucleotides, the CDR3 is TGTGCCAGCAGCTTAATGGCAGGGGTAGATGAAAAACTGTTTTTT.

V is TRBV7-2 and J is TRBJ1-1; D not certain. Germline V gene lookup returns CDR1 SGHTA and CDR2 FQGNSA. V was clipped by 0 bases and J by 4 bases, with 12 bases between them. This CDR3 contains 15 residues. The CDR3 nucleotides read TGTGCCAGCAGCTTAGCGGGAGGGTTGGGCACTGAAGCTTTCTTT. This encodes CASSLAGGLGTEAFF. The variable domain in full, with the rest retrieved from reference TRBV7-2 and TRBJ1-1, is GAGVSQSPSNKVTEKGKDVELRCDPISGHTALYWYRQSLGQGLEFLIYFQGNSAPDKSGLPSDRFSAERTGGSVSTLTIQRTQQEDSAVYLCASSLAGGLGTEAFFGQGTRLTVV.

The chain links TRBV6-5 to TRBJ2-2, with D tentatively TRBD2 (6 bases). Trimming took off 4 bases at V and 0 bases at J, with 12 bases between the two ends. CDR1 MNHEY and CDR2 SVGAGI come from the germline V gene. The CDR3 runs 16 residues. The CDR3 protein is CASSLGTVANTGELFF. In DNA form, the CDR3 reads TGTGCCAGCAGTTTAGGGACTGTCGCGAACACCGGGGAGCTGTTTTTT.

V gene TRBV5-1 combines with J gene TRBJ1-3, with D possibly being TRBD1 (6 bases). The CDR3 has 19 residues. V shed 4 bases and J shed 0 bases, with 23 bases lying between them. Germline V CDR1 and CDR2: SGHRS, YFSETQ. The CDR3 sequence: CASSPKRSGAQDSGNTIYF. DNA of the CDR3: TGCGCCAGCAGCCCGAAGAGGTCAGGGGCTCAAGACTCTGGAAACACCATATATTTT.

CDR3 loop: CASSLVVGAGNTIYF. CDR3 bases: TGTGCCAGCAGCTTAGTTGTAGGGGCTGGAAACACCATATATTTT. The chain combines TRBV7-9 with TRBJ1-3; possibly TRBD1 for D (5 bases). The germline CDR1 and CDR2 sequences are SEHNR and FQNEAQ (reference sequence). The CDR3 is made up of 15 amino acids. Trimming stripped 1 base from V and 2 bases from J, with 9 bases between.

This clone was recorded only once. The chain recombines TRBV25-1 with TRBJ2-5; D is ambiguous. The CDR3 consists of 15 residues. CDR1 is MGHDK, CDR2 SYGVNS, per germline. The germline V and J ends were trimmed by 2 bases and 4 bases, with 14 bases remaining between them. This chain's CDR3 is CASSEGARYLETQYF. The CDR3 DNA reads TGTGCCAGCAGTGAAGGAGCCCGCTACCTAGAGACCCAGTACTTC.

The chain recombines TRBV6-5 with TRBJ2-1; D gene uncertain. The CDR3 is 12 amino acids. Germline-derived CDR1 and CDR2 are MNHEY and SVGAGI. Between the trimmed V and J ends, which lost 6 bases and 6 bases, there was a span of 9 bases. CDR3 residues: CASSEVFNEQFF. The CDR3 DNA follows: TGTGCCAGCAGCGAGGTGTTCAATGAGCAGTTCTTC.

The gene calls are TRBV11-3 and TRBJ2-5, with a possible D match to TRBD2 (5 bases). This CDR3 is built from 15 residues. V was pared by 5 bases and J by 0 bases, with 13 bases between. Germline V CDR1 and CDR2: SGHNT, YENEEA. The CDR3 loop reads CASSQDWTYQETQYF. The DNA of the CDR3 is TGTGCCAGCAGCCAGGACTGGACCTACCAAGAGACCCAGTACTTC.